Listed below are T cell receptor beta chains from one sample, sequenced in a study of blood T cell repertoires in COVID-19. Data came from immunoSEQ multiplex PCR; TCRdb stores just in-frame clones and leaves some out. The repertoire holds about 110,000 clones, with around 92% as singletons. Sequencing used peripheral blood. The receptors here all came from a man aged 40-49 years with active or convalescent COVID-19. CDR3s include the opening cysteine and the closing phenylalanine or tryptophan. Each record gives: clone size, V gene, J gene, D gene, CDR3 DNA, CDR3 protein. D genes are given only for firm matches. A clone size is listed for some rows: how often the clone was seen (once, few, many), or a class if it is expanded.

clone size: -
V gene: TRBV18
J gene: TRBJ1-4
D gene: TRBD1
CDR3 DNA: TGTGCCAGCTCACCATTGGCGGCTGGGACAGGGAGTGAAAAACTGTTTTTT
CDR3 protein: CASSPLAAGTGSEKLFF

clone size: -
V gene: TRBV7-6
J gene: TRBJ2-5
D gene: -
CDR3 DNA: TGTGCCAGCAGCGCTACGGGGGGGACCGCACAGGGGGAGACCCAGTACTTC
CDR3 protein: CASSATGGTAQGETQYF

clone size: -
V gene: TRBV9
J gene: TRBJ2-5
D gene: -
CDR3 DNA: TGTGCCAGCAGCGTAACGAGTCAGGGGCGGGAGACCCAGTACTTC
CDR3 protein: CASSVTSQGRETQYF

clone size: -
V gene: TRBV19
J gene: TRBJ1-5
D gene: TRBD1
CDR3 DNA: TGTGCCAGTACCCCGCTCGGACAGGGCGGGGGTCAGCCCCAGCATTTT
CDR3 protein: CASTPLGQGGGQPQHF

clone size: -
V gene: TRBV4-1
J gene: TRBJ2-5
D gene: -
CDR3 DNA: TGCGCCAGCAGCCAAGTAGGGGCTAGGGAGACCCAGTACTTC
CDR3 protein: CASSQVGARETQYF

clone size: -
V gene: TRBV6-2/TRBV6-3
J gene: TRBJ1-6
D gene: -
CDR3 DNA: TGTGCCAGCAGTCGTCTCTCCTATAATTCACCCCTCCACTTT
CDR3 protein: CASSRLSYNSPLHF

clone size: -
V gene: TRBV7-9
J gene: TRBJ2-7
D gene: TRBD2
CDR3 DNA: TGTGCCAGCAGGCTAGCGGGCTCCTACGAGCAGTACTTC
CDR3 protein: CASRLAGSYEQYF

clone size: -
V gene: TRBV6-5
J gene: TRBJ2-3
D gene: -
CDR3 DNA: TGTGCCAGCACCCCCCCCAGGGCCCCAGATACGCAGTATTTT
CDR3 protein: CASTPPRAPDTQYF

clone size: -
V gene: TRBV7-2
J gene: TRBJ2-1
D gene: -
CDR3 DNA: TGTGCCAGCAGGCGGGCCCATGAGCAGTTCTTC
CDR3 protein: CASRRAHEQFF

clone size: few
V gene: TRBV5-4
J gene: TRBJ2-5
D gene: -
CDR3 DNA: TGTGCCAGCAGCCTGGATCACAGGGCTGGGGAGACCCAGTACTTC
CDR3 protein: CASSLDHRAGETQYF

clone size: -
V gene: TRBV18
J gene: TRBJ1-4
D gene: -
CDR3 DNA: TGTGCCAGCTCACCGGTCGCTGGGGGGACTAATGAAAAACTGTTTTTT
CDR3 protein: CASSPVAGGTNEKLFF

clone size: -
V gene: TRBV7-2
J gene: TRBJ2-7
D gene: TRBD2
CDR3 DNA: TGTGCCAGCGGAGCTAGCGGGAGCTCCTACGAGCAGTACTTC
CDR3 protein: CASGASGSSYEQYF

clone size: -
V gene: TRBV18
J gene: TRBJ2-5
D gene: TRBD2
CDR3 DNA: TGTGCCAGCTCAGATCCTAGCGGACCAGAGACCCAGTACTTC
CDR3 protein: CASSDPSGPETQYF

clone size: -
V gene: TRBV6-2/TRBV6-3
J gene: TRBJ1-5
D gene: TRBD1
CDR3 DNA: TGTGCCAGCAGCCCGGACAGGGAAGAGCGCAATCAGCCCCAGCATTTT
CDR3 protein: CASSPDREERNQPQHF

clone size: -
V gene: TRBV18
J gene: TRBJ2-1
D gene: TRBD2
CDR3 DNA: TGTGCCAGCTCACCTCCACTAGCGGGAGAACTGTTCTTC
CDR3 protein: CASSPPLAGELFF

clone size: once
V gene: TRBV4-3
J gene: TRBJ2-3
D gene: -
CDR3 DNA: TGCGCCAGCAGCCAAGGAGGAAGCGCTACGCAGTATTTT
CDR3 protein: CASSQGGSATQYF

clone size: -
V gene: TRBV2
J gene: TRBJ2-1
D gene: TRBD1
CDR3 DNA: TGTGCCAGCAAGAGGACAGGGAATGAGCAGTTCTTC
CDR3 protein: CASKRTGNEQFF

clone size: -
V gene: TRBV10-3
J gene: TRBJ1-2
D gene: -
CDR3 DNA: TGTGCCATCACGAGGGCAGAAACTAACTATGGCTACACCTTC
CDR3 protein: CAITRAETNYGYTF

clone size: -
V gene: TRBV20-1
J gene: TRBJ2-1
D gene: TRBD2
CDR3 DNA: TGCAGTGATAGCGGGAGTTATGAGCAGTTCTTC
CDR3 protein: CSDSGSYEQFF

clone size: -
V gene: TRBV29-1
J gene: TRBJ1-1
D gene: -
CDR3 DNA: TGCAGCGCCGCTACAGGGATAGCTGAAGCTTTCTTT
CDR3 protein: CSAATGIAEAFF

clone size: -
V gene: TRBV3-1/TRBV3-2
J gene: TRBJ2-2
D gene: -
CDR3 DNA: TGTGCCAGCATCCGGACACAGGGAATCGGGGAGCTGTTTTTT
CDR3 protein: CASIRTQGIGELFF

clone size: -
V gene: TRBV11-2
J gene: TRBJ2-3
D gene: -
CDR3 DNA: TGTGCCAGCAGCTTACTTCCCACAGGGCCGCTCAGCACAGATACGCAGTATTTT
CDR3 protein: CASSLLPTGPLSTDTQYF

clone size: -
V gene: TRBV11-2
J gene: TRBJ1-2
D gene: -
CDR3 DNA: TGTGCCAGCAGCCGACAGGCCGATTACGGCTACACCTTC
CDR3 protein: CASSRQADYGYTF

clone size: -
V gene: TRBV18
J gene: TRBJ1-1
D gene: -
CDR3 DNA: TGTGCCAGCTCCCCGACTCTGGCCGGATCCATGAACACTGAAGCTTTCTTT
CDR3 protein: CASSPTLAGSMNTEAFF

clone size: -
V gene: TRBV11-2
J gene: TRBJ2-1
D gene: TRBD2
CDR3 DNA: TGTGCCAGCAGCTTTCGAGTAGCGGGAGAAGGTAAGAACAATGAGCAGTTCTTC
CDR3 protein: CASSFRVAGEGKNNEQFF

clone size: few
V gene: TRBV27
J gene: TRBJ1-1
D gene: -
CDR3 DNA: TGTGCCAGCAGTCCCGGCCTGACAGGTACTGAAGCTTTCTTT
CDR3 protein: CASSPGLTGTEAFF

clone size: -
V gene: TRBV27
J gene: TRBJ2-7
D gene: TRBD2
CDR3 DNA: TGTGCCAGCAGTTTAGTGCCTAGCGGGAGTGGCTCCTACGAGCAGTACTTC
CDR3 protein: CASSLVPSGSGSYEQYF

clone size: -
V gene: TRBV2
J gene: TRBJ1-1
D gene: -
CDR3 DNA: TGTGCCAGCTCTTGGCGGGGGAGGAGAAACACTGAAGCTTTCTTT
CDR3 protein: CASSWRGRRNTEAFF

clone size: once
V gene: TRBV19
J gene: TRBJ2-5
D gene: -
CDR3 DNA: TGTGCCAGTAAAAGTCCCCCAGGGAAGCAAGAGACCCAGTACTTC
CDR3 protein: CASKSPPGKQETQYF

clone size: -
V gene: TRBV5-4
J gene: TRBJ2-2
D gene: TRBD2
CDR3 DNA: TGTGCCAGTTGGACTAGCGGGAGTTCCGGCGGGGAGCTGTTTTTT
CDR3 protein: CASWTSGSSGGELFF

clone size: -
V gene: TRBV18
J gene: TRBJ2-7
D gene: TRBD2
CDR3 DNA: TGTGCCAGCTCGTCGACTAGCGGGTACTCCTACGAGCAGTACTTC
CDR3 protein: CASSSTSGYSYEQYF

clone size: -
V gene: TRBV24-1
J gene: TRBJ2-1
D gene: TRBD1
CDR3 DNA: TGTGCCACCAGTGATTTGCGGACAGGGGGCTACAATGAGCAGTTCTTC
CDR3 protein: CATSDLRTGGYNEQFF

clone size: -
V gene: TRBV28
J gene: TRBJ1-1
D gene: TRBD1
CDR3 DNA: TGTGCCAGCAGTTCCAGCGGGACAGGGGACACTGAAGCTTTCTTT
CDR3 protein: CASSSSGTGDTEAFF

clone size: -
V gene: TRBV6-6
J gene: TRBJ2-7
D gene: TRBD2
CDR3 DNA: TGTGCCAGCCAGAGGGACTACACCTACGAGCAGTACTTC
CDR3 protein: CASQRDYTYEQYF

clone size: -
V gene: TRBV7-2
J gene: TRBJ2-7
D gene: -
CDR3 DNA: TGTGCCAGCAGCTTGAAATCGACAGGAATCTACGAGCAGTACTTC
CDR3 protein: CASSLKSTGIYEQYF

clone size: -
V gene: TRBV11-2
J gene: TRBJ1-1
D gene: TRBD1
CDR3 DNA: TGTGCCAGCAGCTTGACTGGGACAGGGTTTAACACTGAAGCTTTCTTT
CDR3 protein: CASSLTGTGFNTEAFF

clone size: -
V gene: TRBV24-1
J gene: TRBJ2-2
D gene: -
CDR3 DNA: TGTGCCACCAGTCCTGGGCCCGGGGAGCTGTTTTTT
CDR3 protein: CATSPGPGELFF

clone size: -
V gene: TRBV19
J gene: TRBJ2-5
D gene: TRBD2
CDR3 DNA: TGTGCCAGTAGTACGGGACTAGCGGGAGGGCAAGAGACCCAGTACTTC
CDR3 protein: CASSTGLAGGQETQYF

clone size: -
V gene: TRBV27
J gene: TRBJ2-7
D gene: TRBD1
CDR3 DNA: TGTGCCAGCAGTTGGGGACAGGGGGCGAGTGAGCAGTACTTC
CDR3 protein: CASSWGQGASEQYF

clone size: -
V gene: TRBV28
J gene: TRBJ1-6
D gene: -
CDR3 DNA: TGTGCCAGCAGGGGAATTACGACAGGCTCGAATTCACCCCTCCACTTT
CDR3 protein: CASRGITTGSNSPLHF

clone size: -
V gene: TRBV6-1
J gene: TRBJ2-4
D gene: -
CDR3 DNA: TGTGCCAGCAGTGATAGCGGATTAGCCAAAAACATTCAGTACTTC
CDR3 protein: CASSDSGLAKNIQYF

clone size: -
V gene: TRBV2
J gene: TRBJ1-5
D gene: -
CDR3 DNA: TGTGCCAGCAATGTACAGGGTGAATGGCCCCAGCATTTT
CDR3 protein: CASNVQGEWPQHF